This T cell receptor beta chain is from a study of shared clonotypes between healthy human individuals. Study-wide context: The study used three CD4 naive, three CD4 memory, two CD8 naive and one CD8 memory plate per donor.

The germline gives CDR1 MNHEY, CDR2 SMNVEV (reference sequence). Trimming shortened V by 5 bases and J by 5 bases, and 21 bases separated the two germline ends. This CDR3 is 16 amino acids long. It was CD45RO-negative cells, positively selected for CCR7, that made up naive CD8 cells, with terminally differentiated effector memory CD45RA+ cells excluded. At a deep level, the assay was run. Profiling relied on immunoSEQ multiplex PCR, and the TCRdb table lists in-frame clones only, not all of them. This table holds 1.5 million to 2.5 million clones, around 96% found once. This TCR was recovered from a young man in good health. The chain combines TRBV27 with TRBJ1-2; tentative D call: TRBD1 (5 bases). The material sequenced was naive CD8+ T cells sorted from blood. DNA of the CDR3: TGTGCCAGCAGTCCATCTAAAGGGGATAAGTTTTATGGCTACACCTTC. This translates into CASSPSKGDKFYGYTF.